The source of this TCR beta chain is a study of T-cell memory formation after mild COVID-19. The CDR3 totals 13 residues. V shed 3 bases and J 4 bases; nucleotides not matched to a gene: 3. Germline V gene lookup returns CDR1 SGHRS and CDR2 YFSETQ. TCRdb independently ran MiXCR on the 5' RACE reads; one entry per CDR3 protein. This sample has 470,000 or so distinct CDR3 sequences, with around 27% found just once. Source material: PBMCs or a T cell subset sorted from them (not recorded which). The sequence came from an adult woman who had mild COVID-19 (a few samples of this study predate the infection). Cell type and time point are not known. The chain employs TRBV5-1 and TRBJ1-1, with 7 bases fitting TRBD1. CDR3 coding DNA: TGCGCCAGCAGCTCGGGACAGACCACTGAAGCTTTCTTT. Its protein is CASSSGQTTEAFF.